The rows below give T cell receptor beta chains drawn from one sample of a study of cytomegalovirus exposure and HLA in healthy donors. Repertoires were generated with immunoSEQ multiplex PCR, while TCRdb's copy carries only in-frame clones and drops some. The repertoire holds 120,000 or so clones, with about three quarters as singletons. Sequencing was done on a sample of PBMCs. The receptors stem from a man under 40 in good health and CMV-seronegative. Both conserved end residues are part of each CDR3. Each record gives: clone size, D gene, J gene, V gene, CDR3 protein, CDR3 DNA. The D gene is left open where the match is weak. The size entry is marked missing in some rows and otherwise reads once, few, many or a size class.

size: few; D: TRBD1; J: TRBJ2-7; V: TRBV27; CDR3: CASSLRQGRTYEQYF; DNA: TGTGCCAGCAGTTTACGACAGGGTCGAACCTACGAGCAGTACTTC
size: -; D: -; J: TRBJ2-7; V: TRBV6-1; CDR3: CASRPSTGSSYEQYF; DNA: TGTGCCAGCAGACCCTCGACGGGGAGCTCCTACGAGCAGTACTTC
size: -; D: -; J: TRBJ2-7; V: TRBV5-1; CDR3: CASSLGHLTYEQYF; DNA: TGCGCCAGCAGCCTGGGACATCTTACCTACGAGCAGTACTTC
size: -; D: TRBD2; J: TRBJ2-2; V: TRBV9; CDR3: CASSSGGRTGELFF; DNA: TGTGCCAGCAGCTCGGGGGGGAGGACCGGGGAACTGTTTTTT
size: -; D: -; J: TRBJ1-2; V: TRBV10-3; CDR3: CAITKDSNYGYTF; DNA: TGTGCCATCACCAAGGACAGCAACTATGGCTACACCTTC
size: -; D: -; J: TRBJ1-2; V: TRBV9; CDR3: CASSSRQPYYGYTF; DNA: TGTGCCAGCAGCTCCAGACAGCCTTACTATGGCTACACCTTC
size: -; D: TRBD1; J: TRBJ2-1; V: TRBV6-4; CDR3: CASRRETGVYNEQFF; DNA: TGTGCCAGCAGGCGCGAGACAGGGGTGTACAATGAGCAGTTCTTC
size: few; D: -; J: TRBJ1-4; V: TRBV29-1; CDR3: CSVEGSGKKLFF; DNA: TGCAGCGTTGAGGGCAGTGGCAAGAAACTGTTTTTT
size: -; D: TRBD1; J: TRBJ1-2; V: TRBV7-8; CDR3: CASSLAGVDRGSGGYTF; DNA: TGTGCCAGCAGCTTAGCGGGAGTTGACAGGGGGTCGGGTGGCTACACCTTC
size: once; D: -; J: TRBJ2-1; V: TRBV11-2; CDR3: CASSLEAGNYNEQFF; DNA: TGTGCCAGCAGCTTAGAGGCAGGGAACTACAATGAGCAGTTCTTC
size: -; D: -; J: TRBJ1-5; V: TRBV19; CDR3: CASSRAGLAQPQHF; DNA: TGTGCCAGTAGTAGAGCAGGGTTGGCTCAGCCCCAGCATTTT
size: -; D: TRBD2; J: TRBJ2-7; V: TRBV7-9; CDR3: CASSLDRALAGVYEQYF; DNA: TGTGCCAGCAGCTTAGACAGGGCCCTAGCGGGAGTCTACGAGCAGTACTTC
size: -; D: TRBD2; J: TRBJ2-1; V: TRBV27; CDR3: CASSSLAGAYNEQFF; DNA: TGTGCCAGCAGTTCCCTAGCGGGAGCCTACAATGAGCAGTTCTTC
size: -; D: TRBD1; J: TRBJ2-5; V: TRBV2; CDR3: CASNPGQYQETQYF; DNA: TGTGCCAGCAATCCGGGACAGTACCAAGAGACCCAGTACTTC
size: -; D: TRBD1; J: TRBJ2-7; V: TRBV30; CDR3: CAWSEPGQGSYEQYF; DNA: TGTGCCTGGAGTGAACCGGGACAGGGCTCCTACGAGCAGTACTTC
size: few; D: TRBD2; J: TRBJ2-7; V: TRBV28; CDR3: CASSSKGLAYEQYF; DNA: TGTGCCAGCAGTTCGAAGGGACTAGCCTACGAGCAGTACTTC
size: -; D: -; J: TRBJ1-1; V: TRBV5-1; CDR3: CASNFMTGVDTEAFF; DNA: TGCGCCAGCAACTTCATGACAGGAGTGGACACTGAAGCTTTCTTT
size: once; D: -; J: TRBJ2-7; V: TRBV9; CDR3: CASSNRDGGEEQYF; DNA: TGTGCCAGCAGCAACCGGGACGGGGGTGAAGAGCAGTACTTC
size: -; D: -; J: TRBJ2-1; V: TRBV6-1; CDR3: CASGQGGLSYNEQFF; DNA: TGTGCCAGCGGGCAGGGGGGCCTCTCCTACAATGAGCAGTTCTTC
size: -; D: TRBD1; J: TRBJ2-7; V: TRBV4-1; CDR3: CASSQRDRVISEQYF; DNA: TGCGCCAGCAGCCAACGGGACAGGGTGATTTCCGAGCAGTACTTC
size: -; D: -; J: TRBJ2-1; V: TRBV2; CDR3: CASSAGQGMGNEQFF; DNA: TGTGCCAGCAGTGCGGGACAAGGGATGGGGAATGAGCAGTTCTTC
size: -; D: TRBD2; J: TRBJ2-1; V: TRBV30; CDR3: CAWSSSGSWRNEQFF; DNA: TGTGCCTGGAGTTCCAGCGGGAGTTGGCGGAATGAGCAGTTCTTC
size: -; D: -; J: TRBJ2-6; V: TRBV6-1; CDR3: CASSVRVSGANVLTF; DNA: TGTGCCAGCAGCGTCAGGGTATCAGGGGCCAACGTCCTGACTTTC
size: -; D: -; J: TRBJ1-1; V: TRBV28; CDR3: CASSLGQQLLAFF; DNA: TGTGCCAGCAGTTTGGGACAACAGCTCCTAGCTTTCTTT
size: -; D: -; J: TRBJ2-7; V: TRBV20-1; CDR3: CSASIGGEQYF; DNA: TGCAGTGCTAGTATAGGGGGTGAGCAGTACTTC
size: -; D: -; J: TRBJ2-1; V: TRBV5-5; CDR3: CASSLVGGTAYNEQFF; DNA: TGTGCCAGCAGCTTGGTAGGCGGGACAGCCTACAATGAGCAGTTCTTC
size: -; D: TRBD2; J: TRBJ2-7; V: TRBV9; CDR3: CASSGTSGGPGEQYF; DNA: TGTGCCAGCAGCGGGACTAGCGGGGGGCCGGGGGAGCAGTACTTC
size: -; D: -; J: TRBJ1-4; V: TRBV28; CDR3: CASSLGADSATNEKLFF; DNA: TGTGCCAGCAGTTTAGGGGCCGACAGCGCAACTAATGAAAAACTGTTTTTT
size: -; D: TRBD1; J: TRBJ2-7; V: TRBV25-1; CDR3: CASSRVDRGFHEQYF; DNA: TGTGCCAGCAGTCGCGTGGACAGGGGTTTCCACGAGCAGTACTTC
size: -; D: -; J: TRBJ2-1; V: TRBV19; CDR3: CASRRGQYNEQFF; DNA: TGTGCCAGTAGGAGGGGACAATACAATGAGCAGTTCTTC
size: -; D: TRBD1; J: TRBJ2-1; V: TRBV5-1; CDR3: CASSLVSGTGNRFYRNEQFF; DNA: TGCGCCAGCAGCTTGGTTTCCGGGACAGGGAACCGGTTTTATCGCAATGAGCAGTTCTTC
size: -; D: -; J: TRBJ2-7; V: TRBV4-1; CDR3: CASSLQEELYEQYF; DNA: TGCGCCAGCAGCCTTCAAGAGGAACTCTACGAGCAGTACTTC
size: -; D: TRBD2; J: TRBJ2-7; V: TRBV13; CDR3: CASSLGTSAYEQYF; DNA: TGTGCCAGCAGCTTAGGGACTAGCGCTTACGAGCAGTACTTC
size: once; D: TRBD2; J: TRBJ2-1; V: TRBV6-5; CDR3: CASSNFGAGARNEQFF; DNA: TGTGCCAGCAGTAACTTTGGGGCGGGAGCTCGGAATGAGCAGTTCTTC
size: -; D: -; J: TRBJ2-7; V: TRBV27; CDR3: CASSRDGSSYEQYF; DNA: TGTGCCAGCAGCCGGGACGGGAGCTCCTACGAGCAGTACTTC
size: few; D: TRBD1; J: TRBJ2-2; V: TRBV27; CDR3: CASSPDYTGETGELFF; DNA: TGTGCCAGCAGCCCCGATTACACAGGGGAAACCGGGGAGCTGTTTTTT
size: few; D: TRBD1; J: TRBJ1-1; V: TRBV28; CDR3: CASSKTGWRTEAFF; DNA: TGTGCCAGCAGCAAGACAGGGTGGAGAACTGAAGCTTTCTTT
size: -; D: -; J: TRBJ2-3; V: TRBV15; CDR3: CATSRRDTFGDTQYF; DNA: TGTGCCACCAGCAGGAGGGACACATTCGGGGATACGCAGTATTTT
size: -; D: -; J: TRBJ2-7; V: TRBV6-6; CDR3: CASARGGLGYEQYF; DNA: TGTGCCAGCGCGCGGGGCGGCCTCGGGTACGAGCAGTACTTC
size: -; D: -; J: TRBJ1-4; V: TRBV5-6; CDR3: CASSKKPTNEKLFF; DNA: TGTGCCAGCAGCAAGAAGCCAACTAATGAAAAACTGTTTTTT
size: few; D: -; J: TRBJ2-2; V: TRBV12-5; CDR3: CASGLTTGRGELFF; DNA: TGTGCTAGTGGTTTGACGACAGGGAGGGGGGAGCTGTTTTTT
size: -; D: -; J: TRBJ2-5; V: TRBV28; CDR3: CASSLSPGGKETQYF; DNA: TGTGCCAGCAGTTTATCCCCGGGGGGCAAAGAGACCCAGTACTTC
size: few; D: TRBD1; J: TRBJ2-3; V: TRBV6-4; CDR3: CASSEEGQGADTQYF; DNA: TGTGCCAGCAGTGAGGAGGGACAGGGGGCAGATACGCAGTATTTT
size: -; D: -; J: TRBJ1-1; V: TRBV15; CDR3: CATSIRQLNTEAFF; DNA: TGTGCCACCAGCATCCGACAGCTGAACACTGAAGCTTTCTTT
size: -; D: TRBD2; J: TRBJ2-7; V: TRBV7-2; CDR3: CASSLPPRLAEVSYEQYF; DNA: TGTGCCAGCAGCTTACCACCTAGACTAGCGGAGGTCTCCTACGAGCAGTACTTC
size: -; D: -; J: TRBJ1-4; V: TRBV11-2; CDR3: CASSRGSKEKLFF; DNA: TGTGCCAGCAGCCGAGGGTCTAAGGAAAAACTGTTTTTT
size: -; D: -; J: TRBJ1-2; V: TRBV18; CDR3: CASSPVSAQGSYYGYTF; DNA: TGTGCCAGCTCACCCGTTTCGGCACAGGGTTCATACTATGGCTACACCTTC
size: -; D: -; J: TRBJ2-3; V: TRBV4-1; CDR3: CASSQDKLQRTDTQYF; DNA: TGCGCCAGCAGCCAAGATAAACTACAACGCACAGATACGCAGTATTTT
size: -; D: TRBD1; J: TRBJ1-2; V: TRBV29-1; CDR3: CSVEGQGGGYTF; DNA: TGCAGCGTTGAAGGACAGGGAGGAGGCTACACCTTC
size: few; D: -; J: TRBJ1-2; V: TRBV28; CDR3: CASSTGSPGDYGYTF; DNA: TGTGCCAGCAGCACCGGGTCCCCAGGGGATTATGGCTACACCTTC
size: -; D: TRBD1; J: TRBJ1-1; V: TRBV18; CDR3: CASSRSGTGGSNTEAFF; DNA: TGTGCCAGCTCACGTTCCGGGACAGGGGGCAGTAACACTGAAGCTTTCTTT